Presented here are 31 T cell receptor beta chains from one specimen sequenced in a study of CD4 and CD8 cells across lung adenocarcinoma regions. TCRdb ran MiXCR on the PCR reads and lists one entry per CDR3 protein. The profile shows roughly 25,000 distinct CDR3 sequences, approximately 52% of them singletons. The source material was CD4+ T cells from the center of a lung tumor. Receptor source: a male donor with lung adenocarcinoma. The CD4 and CD8 labels of this study may be unreliable.

This clonotype appeared many times. This chain uses TRBV11-3 with TRBJ1-1; TRBD1 might be the D (6 bases). There are 14 residues in the CDR3. Germline-derived CDR1 and CDR2 are SGHNT and YENEEA. The ends were cut back, 5 bases at V and 4 bases at J, with 14 bases in the middle. CDR3 nucleotide sequence: TGTGCCAGCAGCGTACAGGGTTTGGGCACTGAAGCTTTCTTT. Translated, it gives CASSVQGLGTEAFF.

The chain combines TRBV6-5 with TRBJ2-5; no clear D gene. Germline V gives CDR1 MNHEY, CDR2 SVGAGI. Trimming removed 0 bases from V and 1 base from J, with 3 bases in between. The CDR3 length is 13 residues. The CDR3 loop is CASSYSAQETQYF. The DNA for the CDR3 is TGTGCCAGCAGTTACTCGGCCCAAGAGACCCAGTACTTC.

This rearrangement joins TRBV7-3 to TRBJ2-1; D is possibly TRBD1 or TRBD2 (5 bases each). The CDR3 runs to 16 residues. Trimming cost V 5 bases and J 0 bases, with 14 bases left between them. Germline loops: CDR1 SGHTA, CDR2 FQGTGA. CDR3: CASSSAGTRSYNEQFF. CDR3 coding DNA: TGTGCCAGCAGCAGCGCCGGGACCCGCTCCTACAATGAGCAGTTCTTC.

Of note for this clonotype: Given the absence of the conserved phenylalanine or tryptophan at the CDR3 end, a read error is likely. The DNA is left out, because the CDR3 cannot be placed on it with certainty; the CDR3 is given as TCRdb lists it. J is TRBJ2-3 and V is TRBV6-5; the DNA was not compared with TRBD1, the D call given in the table. CDR1 is MNHEY and CDR2 is SVGAGI in the germline V gene. The CDR3 extends over 16 residues, inclusive of both ends. This chain's CDR3 is CASSYSSGAWSNEQYL.

Turning to this clonotype: One end of the junction does not line up with germline, which may come from a read error. The V call is TRBV12-3 or TRBV12-4, the J call TRBJ2-3; 9 positions agree with TRBD2. This CDR3 region has 21 residues. The CDR3 sequence is CALRGCGRVGTGGRGPDTQYF. CDR3 sequence (DNA): TGTGCCTTACGGGGCTGCGGGAGGGTGGGTACCGGGGGGCGTGGCCCAGATACGCAGTACTTT.

This clonotype has at least ten counts. V and J are TRBV27 and TRBJ2-2, with D possibly being TRBD1 (6 bases). This CDR3 has 16 residues. Germline lookup yields CDR1 MNHEY and CDR2 SMNVEV (reference sequence). The germline V and J ends were trimmed by 2 bases and 1 base, with 11 bases remaining between them. CDR3 nucleotides: TGTGCCAGCAGTTTAATCGGGACATTGAACACCGGGGAGCTGTTTTTT. Protein: CASSLIGTLNTGELFF.

For this clonotype: An end of the junction differs from the germline gene, which may be a read error. The chain employs TRBV25-1 and TRBJ2-3; weak D call: TRBD1 (5 bases). The CDR3 has 13 amino acids. Per the germline V gene, CDR1 is MGHDK and CDR2 is SYGVNS. CDR3 protein: CATGKTATDTQYF. Here the CDR3 DNA reads TGCGCCACCGGTAAGACAGCCACAGATACTCAGTATTTC.

The J gene is TRBJ2-3, the V gene TRBV20-1; TRBD1 or TRBD2 may be the D gene (5 bases each). Germline-derived CDR1 and CDR2 are DFQATT and SNEGSKA (reference sequence). This CDR3 region has 14 residues. Trimming took off 1 base at V and 2 bases at J, with 10 bases between the two ends. CDR3 in amino acids: CSARGGSSTDTQYF. Written as DNA, the CDR3 is TGCAGTGCTAGAGGGGGGTCGTCCACAGATACGCAGTATTTT.

The table lists this clonotype with a few counts. The CDR3 loop is CASSYSFIPSSGNNEQFF. CDR3 coding DNA: TGTGCCAGCAGTTACTCCTTCATACCGTCTAGCGGCAACAATGAGCAGTTCTTC. The V gene is TRBV6-5, the J gene TRBJ2-1; 7 bases agree with TRBD2. V trimming: 0 bases; J trimming: 5 bases; junction bases outside the gene matches: 13. Germline loops: CDR1 MNHEY, CDR2 SVGAGI. CDR3 length equals 18 residues.

Within the sample, this clonotype is medium-sized (0.01 to 0.1%). V usage is TRBV6-1 and J usage is TRBJ2-3; tentative D call: TRBD1 (6 bases). V was trimmed by 8 bases and J by 5 bases, leaving 23 bases between them. CDR3 length: 16 amino acids. CDR1 is MNHNS, CDR2 SASEGT, per germline. The CDR3 sequence is CASGPWTDPTGDTQYF. In DNA form, the CDR3 reads TGTGCCAGCGGCCCTTGGACAGATCCAACGGGAGATACGCAGTATTTT.

The J gene is TRBJ2-2, the V gene TRBV6-1; D is perhaps TRBD1 (5 bases). The V gene's germline CDR1 is MNHNS and CDR2 SASEGT. V was trimmed by 6 bases and J by 16 bases, leaving 27 bases between them. CDR3 length equals 15 residues. The CDR3 is CASSLQSGITGTQFF. CDR3 bases: TGTGCCAGCAGCCTCCAGTCTGGAATCACAGGTACGCAGTTTTTT.

This clonotype was seen ten or more times. This chain connects TRBV6-5 to TRBJ2-1, with TRBD1 identical over 7 bases. V lost 8 bases and J lost 3; bases outside the gene matches: 10. CDR3 size: 15 residues. Per the germline V gene, CDR1 is MNHEY and CDR2 is SVGAGI. The CDR3 region is CASPADTGVYNEQFF. The CDR3 DNA reads as TGTGCCAGCCCCGCCGATACAGGGGTCTACAATGAGCAGTTCTTC.

This clonotype was seen many times. The chain joins TRBV10-1 to TRBJ2-1, with a tentative D call TRBD2 (6 bases). The CDR3 is 15 amino acids. V was trimmed by 0 bases and J by 6 bases, leaving 12 bases between them. Germline CDR1 and CDR2: WNHNN and SYGVQD (reference sequence). The CDR3 coding sequence is TGCGCCAGCAGTGAGTCTGGCGGGAATGTCAATGAGCAGTTCTTC. Translated, it gives CASSESGGNVNEQFF.

This clonotype was counted once. The chain couples TRBV5-4 to TRBJ1-1; D is unclear. Germline lookup yields CDR1 SGHNT and CDR2 YYREEE (reference sequence). The length of the CDR3 is 14 residues. V lost 0 bases to trimming and J lost 4 bases, with 10 bases between them. The CDR3 nucleotides read TGTGCCAGCAGCTTGGGGGGTGCGGGCACTGAAGCTTTCTTT. Protein sequence: CASSLGGAGTEAFF. Full variable domain (missing parts from reference TRBV5-4 and TRBJ1-1): ETGVTQSPTHLIKTRGQQVTLRCSSQSGHNTVSWYQQALGQGPQFIFQYYREEENGRGNFPPRFSGLQFPNYSSELNVNALELDDSALYLCASSLGGAGTEAFFGQGTRLTVV.

Comment on this clonotype: One end of the junction varies from germline; a read error may be responsible. The chain links TRBV7-2 to TRBJ2-2; 9 nucleotides line up with TRBD2. Per germline, CDR1 SGHTA and CDR2 FQGNSA. The CDR3 totals 16 residues. The CDR3 is CASSQTFGTSPGEQFF. The CDR3 bases are TGTGCCAGCAGCCAAACGTTCGGGACTAGCCCCGGGGAGCAGTTCTTT.

The genes are TRBV5-4 and TRBJ2-1; D gene ambiguous. There are 15 residues in the CDR3. From germline, CDR1 is SGHNT and CDR2 YYREEE (reference sequence). Trimming left V 4 bases short and J 9 bases short, with 20 bases between. The CDR3, as DNA: TGTGCCAGCAGCCTTCGAGACCGTCGTCCAGGTGAGCAGTTCTTC. Translation: CASSLRDRRPGEQFF.

A remark on this clonotype: The junction does not match germline at one end; this may be a read error. J is TRBJ2-3 and V is TRBV19, with D perhaps assigned TRBD1 or TRBD2 (6 bases each). The CDR3 length is 15 residues. Germline CDR1 reads LNHDA; CDR2 reads SQIVND (reference sequence). The CDR3 region is CARGTGGRGRETQYF. The CDR3 coding sequence is TGTGCCAGGGGTACCGGGGGCCGCGGGCGTGAGACCCAGTATTTC.

Points on this clonotype: At one end, the junction sequence differs from germline, possibly due to a read error. In nucleotides, the CDR3 is TGTGCCAGCAGCTACGGAGGGAACACTGGCGCTACCTTT. Protein: CASSYGGNTGATF. The chain joins TRBV6-5 to TRBJ1-1, with no clear D. From germline, CDR1 is MNHEY and CDR2 SVGAGI. CDR3 length: 13 amino acids.

As for this clonotype: The germline gene is not matched at one end of the junction; a read error may be the cause. The chain recombines TRBV6-1 with TRBJ2-1, with TRBD2 identical over 7 bases. CDR3 length: 15 residues. Per germline, CDR1 MNHNS and CDR2 SASEGT. CDR3 loop: CASSEWLAAYNAQYF. CDR3 DNA: TGTGCCAGCAGTGAATGGCTAGCGGCCTACAATGCGCAGTATTTC.

The chain is built from TRBV6-5 and TRBJ2-3; a possible D gene is TRBD1 (6 bases). Trimming pared 5 bases from V and 12 bases from J, leaving 24 bases between. The CDR3 is made up of 15 amino acids. The germline V gene has CDR1 MNHEY and CDR2 SVGAGI. The CDR3 bases are TGTGCCAGCAGTCACAGGGAAGGGCACAAAGACACTCAGTATTTT. Translating gives CASSHREGHKDTQYF.

V is TRBV20-1 and J is TRBJ2-1; tentative D call: TRBD2 (5 bases). CDR1 DFQATT and CDR2 SNEGSKA come from the germline V gene (reference sequence). This CDR3 comprises 12 residues. The V end was cut by 7 bases, the J end by 4 bases, with 11 bases between. The CDR3 reads CSVMRTYNEQFF. DNA of the CDR3: TGCAGTGTAATGCGGACTTACAATGAGCAGTTCTTC.

The chain recombines TRBV25-1 with TRBJ2-7, with 13 nucleotides matching TRBD2. The germline V gene encodes CDR1 MGHDK and CDR2 SYGVNS. V lost 4 bases and J lost 5; bases outside the gene matches: 8. This CDR3 has 16 residues. The CDR3, as DNA: TGTGCCAGCAGTGCGAACCCTGGACTAGCGGGAGACGAGCAGTACTTC. Translated, it gives CASSANPGLAGDEQYF.

The rearrangement joins TRBV6-1 to TRBJ2-2; weak D call: TRBD1 (6 bases). The better agreement between TRBJ2-3 and the DNA end casts doubt on the J call. Germline CDR1 reads MNHNS; CDR2 reads SASEGT. The CDR3 is 17 amino acids. Here the CDR3 reads CASRAPQGLSGTGAQYF. The DNA for the CDR3 is TGTGCCAGCAGAGCGCCACAGGGTTTGTCGGGCACCGGGGCGCAGTATTTT.

The genes are TRBV25-1 and TRBJ2-3, with 8 bases lining up with TRBD2. Looked up from germline, CDR1 is MGHDK and CDR2 is SYGVNS. J gave up 9 bases and V 8 bases, and 22 bases lay outside the gene matches. The CDR3 covers 17 residues. CDR3 sequence: CASSAGLGGGDQETQYF. CDR3 sequence (DNA): TGTGCCAGCTCGGCGGGGCTCGGGGGGGGTGACCAAGAGACGCAGTATTTT.

The V call is TRBV6-1, the J call TRBJ2-2, with D perhaps TRBD1 (7 bases). The CDR3 has 15 residues. V was pared by 9 bases and J by 16 bases, with 30 bases between. Per the germline V gene, CDR1 is MNHNS and CDR2 is SASEGT. In DNA, the CDR3 is TGTGCCAGGGGACTCCAGTCCGGAATTACAGGGGCGCAGTTTTTT. Amino acid sequence: CARGLQSGITGAQFF.

The sample holds a few counts of this clonotype. V gene TRBV10-1 combines with J gene TRBJ2-6, with a possible D match to TRBD1 (5 bases). Germline loops: CDR1 WNHNN, CDR2 SYGVQD (reference sequence). Trimming stripped 6 bases from V and 0 bases from J, with 9 bases between. The CDR3 extends over 15 amino acids. CDR3 protein: CASSRDSSGANVLTF. The DNA for the CDR3 is TGCGCCAGCAGCCGCGACAGCTCTGGGGCCAACGTCCTGACTTTC.

This clonotype has ten or more counts. The rearrangement links TRBV6-5 to TRBJ1-1; D uncertain. Per germline, CDR1 MNHEY and CDR2 SVGAGI. The CDR3 runs to 15 residues. V lost 5 bases, J lost 1 base, and 14 bases lay in between. CDR3 DNA sequence: TGTGCCAGCAGTACGTTGGGCGGAGCGAACACTGAAGCTTTCTTT. Amino acids: CASSTLGGANTEAFF.

The rearrangement links TRBV12-3 or TRBV12-4 to TRBJ1-6; 7 bases line up with TRBD1. CDR3 length equals 13 residues. The V gene end was trimmed by 4 bases and the J gene end by 8 bases; junction bases not matched to a gene: 2. In DNA, the CDR3 is TGTGCCAGCAGTTCTAGGGGGCATTCACCCCTCCACTTT. It translates to CASSSRGHSPLHF.

The rearrangement uses TRBV9 and TRBJ2-2; 14 bases line up with TRBD2. Germline CDR1 reads SGDLS; CDR2 reads YYNGEE. The CDR3 is made up of 18 amino acids. With 4 bases clipped from V and 0 bases from J, the junction kept 5 bases outside the gene matches. CDR3 protein: CASSRGLAGDANTGELFF. The CDR3 DNA reads TGTGCCAGCAGCAGGGGACTAGCGGGAGACGCGAACACCGGGGAGCTGTTTTTT.

The chain carries TRBV6-1 and TRBJ2-4; the D gene is possibly TRBD2 (7 bases). The J call may be incorrect, as the DNA end agrees better with TRBJ2-5. The germline V gene encodes CDR1 MNHNS and CDR2 SASEGT. The CDR3 consists of 19 residues. CDR3 in amino acids: CASSEFGGRGGFAKETQYF. CDR3 DNA: TGTGCCAGCAGTGAATTCGGGGGGAGGGGGGGCTTTGCCAAAGAGACCCAGTACTTC.

Details on this clonotype: A read error may account for a junction end that differs from germline. This chain links TRBV6-1 with TRBJ2-5; the D call may be TRBD1 or TRBD2 (6 bases each). Germline V gives CDR1 MNHNS, CDR2 SASEGT. CDR3 length equals 14 residues. In DNA form, the CDR3 reads TGTGCGGGCAGTGGGGGGCGGGACACAGAGACGCAGTACTTC. Translation gives CAGSGGRDTETQYF.